This T cell receptor beta chain is from a study of cytomegalovirus exposure and HLA in healthy donors. On this clone: Its target is not known.

Study-level findings and limits: The classifier reportedly diagnosed cytomegalovirus status with high sensitivity and specificity. Altogether, 160 or so TCR beta chains were recorded as cytomegalovirus-associated.

Assay used: immunoSEQ multiplex PCR; TCRdb lists only in-frame clones, some missing. The sample contains 150,000 to 200,000 clones, around nine tenths of which appear only once. Among the 90 to 150 subjects of the validation cohort, separate from the approximately 700-subject first cohort, were the donors. This TCR derives from a man younger than 35 in good health and CMV-seronegative. Material: PBMCs.

The CDR3 DNA reads as TGTGCCAGCAGTTTAGGACTCGGCATTCAGTACTTC. Translation gives CASSLGLGIQYF. The chain links TRBV27 to TRBJ2-4, with D possibly TRBD2 on 5 matching bases. The CDR3 runs to 12 residues. In germline, CDR1 is MNHEY, CDR2 SMNVEV (reference sequence). V dropped 2 bases and J dropped 9 bases, with 8 bases sitting between them.